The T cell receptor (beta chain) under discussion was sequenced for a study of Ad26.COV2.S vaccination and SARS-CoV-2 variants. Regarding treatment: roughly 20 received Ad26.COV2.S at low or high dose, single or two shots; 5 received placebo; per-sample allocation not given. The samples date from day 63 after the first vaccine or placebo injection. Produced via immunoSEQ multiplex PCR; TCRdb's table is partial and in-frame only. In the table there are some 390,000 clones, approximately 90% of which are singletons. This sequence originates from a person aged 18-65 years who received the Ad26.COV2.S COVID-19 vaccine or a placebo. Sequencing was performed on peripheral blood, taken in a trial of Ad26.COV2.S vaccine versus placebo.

In nucleotides, the CDR3 is TGTGCCTGCATTCAGAAGTACAATGAGCAGTTCTTC. Translation gives CACIQKYNEQFF. V and J are TRBV30 and TRBJ2-1; D unresolved. Trimming pared 6 bases from V and 4 bases from J, leaving 10 bases between. The CDR3 contains 12 residues. In germline, CDR1 is GTSNPN, CDR2 SVGIG (reference sequence). Based on the CDR3 plus reference TRBV30 and TRBJ2-1, the full variable domain is SQTIHQWPATLVQPVGSPLSLECTVEGTSNPNLYWYRQAAGRGLQLLFYSVGIGQISSEVPQNLSASRPQDRQFILSSKKLLLSDSGFYLCACIQKYNEQFFGPGTRLTVL.